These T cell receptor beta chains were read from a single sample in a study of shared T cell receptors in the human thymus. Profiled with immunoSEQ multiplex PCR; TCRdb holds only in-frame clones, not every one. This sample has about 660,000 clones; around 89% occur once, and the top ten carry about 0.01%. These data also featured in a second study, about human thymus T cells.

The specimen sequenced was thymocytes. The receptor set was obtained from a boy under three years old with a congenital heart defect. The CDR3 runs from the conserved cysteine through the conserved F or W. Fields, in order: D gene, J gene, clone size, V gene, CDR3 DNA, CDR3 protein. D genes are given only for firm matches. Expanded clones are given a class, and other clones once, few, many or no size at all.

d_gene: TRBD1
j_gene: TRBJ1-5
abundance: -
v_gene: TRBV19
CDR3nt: TGTGCCAGTAGTAGGGACAGGGGGCGCGATATCGATCAGCCCCAGCATTTT
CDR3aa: CASSRDRGRDIDQPQHF

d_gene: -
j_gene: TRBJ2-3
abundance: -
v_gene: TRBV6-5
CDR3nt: TGTGCCAGCACCAACCAGGGCAACACAGATACGCAGTATTTT
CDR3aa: CASTNQGNTDTQYF

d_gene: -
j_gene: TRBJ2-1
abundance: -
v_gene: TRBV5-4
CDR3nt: TGTGCCAGCAGCTTGGCTGCTGGCGGGATCGACAATGAGCAGTTCTTC
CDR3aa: CASSLAAGGIDNEQFF

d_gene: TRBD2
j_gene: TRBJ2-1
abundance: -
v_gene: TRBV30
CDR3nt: TGTGCCTGGAGTCCCCGGACTAGCGGTAGGTCCTACAATGAGCAGTTCTTC
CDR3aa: CAWSPRTSGRSYNEQFF

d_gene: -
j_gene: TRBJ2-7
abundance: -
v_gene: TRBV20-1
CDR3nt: TGCAGTGCTAGTAGCGCGGGTGAGCAGTACTTC
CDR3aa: CSASSAGEQYF

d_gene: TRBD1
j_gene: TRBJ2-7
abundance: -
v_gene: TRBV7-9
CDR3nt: TGTGCCAGCAGCCCATGGGGGACAGGGGACTACGAGCAGTACTTC
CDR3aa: CASSPWGTGDYEQYF

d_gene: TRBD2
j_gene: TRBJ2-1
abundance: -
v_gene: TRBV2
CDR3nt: TGTGCCAGCAGTGAATATAGCGGGAGGGCCCTGAGCTCCTACAATGAGCAGTTCTTC
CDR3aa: CASSEYSGRALSSYNEQFF

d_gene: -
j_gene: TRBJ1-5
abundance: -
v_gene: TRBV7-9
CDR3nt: TGTGCCAGCAGCTTACGAGCACAGGGAAGTAGCATTAGTAATCAGCCCCAGCATTTT
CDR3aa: CASSLRAQGSSISNQPQHF

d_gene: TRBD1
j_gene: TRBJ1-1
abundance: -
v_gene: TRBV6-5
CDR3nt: TGTGCCAGCAGTCGGGACAGGGGGCCGGGGACTGAAGCTTTCTTT
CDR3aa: CASSRDRGPGTEAFF

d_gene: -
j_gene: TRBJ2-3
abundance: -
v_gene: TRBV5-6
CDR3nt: TGTGCCAGCAGCTTGGGACGGACAACGACGCAGTATTTT
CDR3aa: CASSLGRTTTQYF

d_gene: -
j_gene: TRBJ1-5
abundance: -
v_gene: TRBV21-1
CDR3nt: TGTGCCAGCAGCAAGGGGGGGGACCTTCAAACGCCCCAGCATTTT
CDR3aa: CASSKGGDLQTPQHF

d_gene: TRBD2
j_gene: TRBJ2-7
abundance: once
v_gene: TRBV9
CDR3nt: TGTGCCAGCAGCGGAGGACTAGCGGGAGAGAACGAGCAGTACTTC
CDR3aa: CASSGGLAGENEQYF

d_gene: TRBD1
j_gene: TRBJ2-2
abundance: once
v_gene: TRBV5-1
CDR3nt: TGCGCCAGCAGCGACGTACCGGGACAGGACACCGGGGAGCTGTTTTTT
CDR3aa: CASSDVPGQDTGELFF

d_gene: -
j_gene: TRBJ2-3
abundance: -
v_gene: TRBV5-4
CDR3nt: TGTGCCAGCAGTGCCCTAGCGACTCCGGGGGATACGCAGTATTTT
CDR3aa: CASSALATPGDTQYF

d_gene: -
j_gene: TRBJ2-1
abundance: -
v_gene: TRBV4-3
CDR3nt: TGCGCCAGCAGCCAAGAACGGACTACCAGCTCCTACAATGAGCAGTTCTTC
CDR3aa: CASSQERTTSSYNEQFF

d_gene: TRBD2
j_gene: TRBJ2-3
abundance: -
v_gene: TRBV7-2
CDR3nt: TGTGCCAGCACCATTCAGCGGGGAACAGATACGCAGTATTTT
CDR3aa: CASTIQRGTDTQYF

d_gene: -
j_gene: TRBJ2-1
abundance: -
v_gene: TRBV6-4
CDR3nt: TGTGCCAGCAGTGACACGGGACTCGACAATGAGCAGTTCTTC
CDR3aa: CASSDTGLDNEQFF

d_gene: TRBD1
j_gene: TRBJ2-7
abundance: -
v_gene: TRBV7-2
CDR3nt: TGTGCCAGCAGCTTTTCCCAGGGGGCAAGCTCCTACGAGCAGTACTTC
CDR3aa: CASSFSQGASSYEQYF

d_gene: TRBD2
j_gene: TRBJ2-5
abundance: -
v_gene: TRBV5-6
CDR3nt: TGTGCCAGCAGCTTTGGGAGCGGGAGGGCCGGGGAGACCCAGTACTTC
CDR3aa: CASSFGSGRAGETQYF

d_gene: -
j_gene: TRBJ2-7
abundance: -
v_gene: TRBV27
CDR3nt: TGTGCCAGCAGTACCCCTGACACCGATAACAGACCCTACGAGCAGTACTTC
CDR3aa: CASSTPDTDNRPYEQYF

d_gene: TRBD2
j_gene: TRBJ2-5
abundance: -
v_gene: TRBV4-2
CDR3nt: TGTGCCAGCAGCCAGCCGGGACTAGCGGGAGGGCCGGAGACCCAGTACTTC
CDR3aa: CASSQPGLAGGPETQYF

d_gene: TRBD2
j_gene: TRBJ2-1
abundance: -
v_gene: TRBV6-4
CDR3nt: TGTGCCAGCAGTGAGACCCGGGAGGATGAGCAGTTCTTC
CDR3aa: CASSETREDEQFF

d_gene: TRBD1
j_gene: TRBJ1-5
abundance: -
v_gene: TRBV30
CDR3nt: TGTGCCTGGTCGCAAACCCCGGACAGGGGAAATCAGCCCCAGCATTTT
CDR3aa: CAWSQTPDRGNQPQHF

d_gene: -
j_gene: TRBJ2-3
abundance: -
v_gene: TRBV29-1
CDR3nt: TGCAGCCCTGCCAACGGGAGTAGCACAGATACGCAGTATTTT
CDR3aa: CSPANGSSTDTQYF